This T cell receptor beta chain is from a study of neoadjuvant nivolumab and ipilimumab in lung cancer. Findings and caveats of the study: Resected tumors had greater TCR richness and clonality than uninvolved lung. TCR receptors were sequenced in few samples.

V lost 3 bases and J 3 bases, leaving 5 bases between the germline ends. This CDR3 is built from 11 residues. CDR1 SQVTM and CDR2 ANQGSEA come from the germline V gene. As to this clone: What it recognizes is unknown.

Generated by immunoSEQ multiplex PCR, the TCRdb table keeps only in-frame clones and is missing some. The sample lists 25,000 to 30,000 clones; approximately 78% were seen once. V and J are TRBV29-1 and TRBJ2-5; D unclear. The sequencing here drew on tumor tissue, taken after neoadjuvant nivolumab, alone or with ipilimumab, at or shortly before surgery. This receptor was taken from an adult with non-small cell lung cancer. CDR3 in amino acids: CSVDSKETQYF. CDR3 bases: TGCAGCGTTGACTCCAAAGAGACCCAGTACTTC.